This entry describes one TCR beta chain. Antigen unknown. The data stem from a study of graft-versus-host responses after intestinal transplantation. Method: immunoSEQ multiplex PCR; TCRdb's copy keeps in-frame clones and lacks some. This table has some 100,000 clones, less than 95% appearing once. V was trimmed by 0 bases and J by 2 bases, leaving 11 bases between them. This CDR3 region has 16 residues. From germline, CDR1 is LNHDA and CDR2 SQIVND (reference sequence). The sample here was unstimulated CD8+ T cells sorted from spleen or lymph node cells, taken before transplant. The rearrangement joins TRBV19 to TRBJ1-5, with D perhaps TRBD1 (5 bases). The clonotype comes from a human donor who was the organ donor for an intestinal transplant. The CDR3 DNA follows: TGTGCCAGTAGTATAGATCTGCAGGGTGGCAATCAGCCCCAGCATTTT. Amino acids: CASSIDLQGGNQPQHF.